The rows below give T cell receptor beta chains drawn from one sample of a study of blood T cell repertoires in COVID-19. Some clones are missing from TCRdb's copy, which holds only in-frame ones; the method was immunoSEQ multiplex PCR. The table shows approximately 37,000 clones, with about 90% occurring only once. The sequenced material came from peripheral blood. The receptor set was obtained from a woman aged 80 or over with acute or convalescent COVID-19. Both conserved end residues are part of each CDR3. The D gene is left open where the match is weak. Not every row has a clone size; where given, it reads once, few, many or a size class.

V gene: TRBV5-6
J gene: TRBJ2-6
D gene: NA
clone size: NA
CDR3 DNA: TGTGCCAGCAGCTTGATGGTAGGGGTAAACTCTGGGGCCAACGTCCTGACTTTC
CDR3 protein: CASSLMVGVNSGANVLTF

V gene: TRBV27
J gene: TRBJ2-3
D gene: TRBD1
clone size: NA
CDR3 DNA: TGTGCCAGCGCCCCCTTGGGACAGACCACAGATACGCAGTATTTT
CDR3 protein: CASAPLGQTTDTQYF

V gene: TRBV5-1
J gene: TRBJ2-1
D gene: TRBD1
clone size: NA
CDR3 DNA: TGCGCCAGCAGCTTGGGTCCTCGGGGACAGGGAGACAATGAGCAGTTCTTC
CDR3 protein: CASSLGPRGQGDNEQFF

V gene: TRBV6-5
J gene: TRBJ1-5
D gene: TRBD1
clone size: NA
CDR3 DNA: TGTGCCAGCAGTATCGGACAGGAGTATCAGCCCCAGCATTTT
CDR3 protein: CASSIGQEYQPQHF

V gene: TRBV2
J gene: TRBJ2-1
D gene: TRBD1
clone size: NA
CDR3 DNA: TGTGCCAGCAGTTTGCAGGGGGCCTACAATGAGCAGTTCTTC
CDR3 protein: CASSLQGAYNEQFF

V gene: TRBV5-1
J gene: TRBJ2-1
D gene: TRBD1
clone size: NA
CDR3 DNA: TGCGCCAGCGGACTCGGGACAGTATCTTACAATGAGCAGTTCTTC
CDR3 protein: CASGLGTVSYNEQFF

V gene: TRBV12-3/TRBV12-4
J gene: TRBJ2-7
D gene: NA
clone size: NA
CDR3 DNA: TGTGCCAGCAGCTTCAGCACGGGGGAAGGGCAGTACTTC
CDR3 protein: CASSFSTGEGQYF

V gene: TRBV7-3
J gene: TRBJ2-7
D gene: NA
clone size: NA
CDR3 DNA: TGTGCCAGCAGCACCACAGGAACCTATGGGGACGAGCAGTACTTC
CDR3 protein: CASSTTGTYGDEQYF

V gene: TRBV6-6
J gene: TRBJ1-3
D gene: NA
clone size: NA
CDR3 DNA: TGTGCCAGCAGTTACGGCGGGCAGTCCTCTGGAAACACCATATATTTT
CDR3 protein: CASSYGGQSSGNTIYF

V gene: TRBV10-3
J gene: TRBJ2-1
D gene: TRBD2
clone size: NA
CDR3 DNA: TGTGCCATCAGTGAGTCGATTACCGTGACTAGCGGGGACAATGAGCAGTTCTTC
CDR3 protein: CAISESITVTSGDNEQFF

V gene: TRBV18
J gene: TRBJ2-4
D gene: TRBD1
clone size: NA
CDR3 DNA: TGTGCCAGCTCACCACTCCGGGACAGGCTGGGTGACATTCAGTACTTC
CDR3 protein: CASSPLRDRLGDIQYF

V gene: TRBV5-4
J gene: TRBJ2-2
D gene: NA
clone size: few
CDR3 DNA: TGTGCCAGCAGCTTGGCCAAAGGGGCTGGAACCGGGGAGCTGTTTTTT
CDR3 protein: CASSLAKGAGTGELFF

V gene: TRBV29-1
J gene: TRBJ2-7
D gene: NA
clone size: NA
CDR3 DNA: TGCAGCGCCCGAACGGGGTCAGGCTCCTACGAGCAGTACTTC
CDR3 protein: CSARTGSGSYEQYF

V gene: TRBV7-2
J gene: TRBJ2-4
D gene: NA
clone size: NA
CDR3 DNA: TGTGCCAGCAGCCCCAGAAGGGCCGGGGTGGGCATTCAGTACTTC
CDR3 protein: CASSPRRAGVGIQYF

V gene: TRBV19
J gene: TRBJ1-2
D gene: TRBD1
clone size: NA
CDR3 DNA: TGTGCCAGTAGTATAGTCGCTCTCGGGACAGGGGGTGGCTACACCTTC
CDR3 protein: CASSIVALGTGGGYTF

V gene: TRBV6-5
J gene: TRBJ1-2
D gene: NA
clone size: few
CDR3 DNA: TGTGCCAGCAGTCTCTTGACAGACTATGGCTACACCTTC
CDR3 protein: CASSLLTDYGYTF

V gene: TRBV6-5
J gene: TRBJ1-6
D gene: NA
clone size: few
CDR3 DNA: TGTGCCAGCAGTTACTCGGGGGCCTATTCACCCCTCCACTTT
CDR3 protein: CASSYSGAYSPLHF

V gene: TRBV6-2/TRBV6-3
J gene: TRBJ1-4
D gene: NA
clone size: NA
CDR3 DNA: TGTGCCAGCAGTTACGACAGGACGTGGGAAAAACTGTTTTTT
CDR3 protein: CASSYDRTWEKLFF

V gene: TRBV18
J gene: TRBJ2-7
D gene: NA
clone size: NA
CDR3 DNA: TGTGCCAGCTCACCTAGATCAAGCGAGCAGTACTTC
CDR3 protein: CASSPRSSEQYF

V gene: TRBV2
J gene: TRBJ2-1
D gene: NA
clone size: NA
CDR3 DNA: TGTGCCAGCAGTGAAAGTTTTAATGCGAATGAGCAGTTCTTC
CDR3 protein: CASSESFNANEQFF

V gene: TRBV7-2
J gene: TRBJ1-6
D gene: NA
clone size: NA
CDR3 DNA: TGTGCCAGCAGCTCGTCATTCCAGGTTGATTCACCCCTCCACTTT
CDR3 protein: CASSSSFQVDSPLHF

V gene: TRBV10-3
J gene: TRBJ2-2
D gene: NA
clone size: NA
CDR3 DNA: TGTGCCATCAGCCTACAACAGGGGAACACCGGGGAGCTGTTTTTT
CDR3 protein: CAISLQQGNTGELFF

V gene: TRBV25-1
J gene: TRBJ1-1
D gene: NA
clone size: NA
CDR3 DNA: TGTGCCAGCAGTGAATCCGGGGGAGGTTACACTGAAGCTTTCTTT
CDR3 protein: CASSESGGGYTEAFF

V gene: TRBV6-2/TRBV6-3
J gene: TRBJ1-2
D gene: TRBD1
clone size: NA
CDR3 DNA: TGTGCCAGCAGTTACGCCTCCACAGGGGTCGGCTACACCTTC
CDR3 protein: CASSYASTGVGYTF

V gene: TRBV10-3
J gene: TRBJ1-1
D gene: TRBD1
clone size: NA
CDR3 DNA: TGTGCCACAAAGCCGGGACAGATCCTTACTGAAGCTTTCTTT
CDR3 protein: CATKPGQILTEAFF

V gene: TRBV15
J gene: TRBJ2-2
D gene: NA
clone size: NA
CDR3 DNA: TGTGCCACCAGCAGAGCGGGAAGGAGGGGCACCGGGGAGCTGTTTTTT
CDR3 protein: CATSRAGRRGTGELFF

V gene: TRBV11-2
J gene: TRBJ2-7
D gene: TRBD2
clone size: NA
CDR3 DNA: TGTGCCAGCAGCCGGACTAGCGGGGATTACTACGAGCAGTACTTC
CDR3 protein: CASSRTSGDYYEQYF

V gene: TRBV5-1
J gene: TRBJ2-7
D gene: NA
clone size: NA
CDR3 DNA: TGCGCCAGCAGCTTAACAACGGGGGTTGAGCAGTACTTC
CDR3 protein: CASSLTTGVEQYF

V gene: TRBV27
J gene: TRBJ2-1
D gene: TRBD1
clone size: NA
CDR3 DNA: TGTGCCAGCAGTGGACTGGACAGGGGAAGCTCCTACAATGAGCAGTTCTTC
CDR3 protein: CASSGLDRGSSYNEQFF

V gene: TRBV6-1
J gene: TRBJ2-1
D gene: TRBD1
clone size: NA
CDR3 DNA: TGTGCCAGCAGTGACCGGGACAGGGGTTTGGGCAATGAGCAGTTCTTC
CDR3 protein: CASSDRDRGLGNEQFF

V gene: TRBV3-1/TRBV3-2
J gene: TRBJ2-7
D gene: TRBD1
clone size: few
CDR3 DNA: TGTGCCAGCAGCCAAGGGACAGGGCTGTACTTC
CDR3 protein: CASSQGTGLYF

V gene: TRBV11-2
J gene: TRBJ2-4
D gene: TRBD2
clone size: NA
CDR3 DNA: TGTGCCAGCAGCTCCAGCGGGGGACCAAAAAACATTCAGTACTTC
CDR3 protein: CASSSSGGPKNIQYF

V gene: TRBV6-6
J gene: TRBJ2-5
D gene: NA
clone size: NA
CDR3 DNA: TGTGCCAGCAGTTACTCGACAGGCCCCCAAGAGACCCAGTACTTC
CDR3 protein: CASSYSTGPQETQYF

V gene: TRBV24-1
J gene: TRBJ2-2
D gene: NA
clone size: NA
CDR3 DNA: TGTGCCACCAGTGATACCACAGCGGGGAACACCGGGGAGCTGTTTTTT
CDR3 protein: CATSDTTAGNTGELFF

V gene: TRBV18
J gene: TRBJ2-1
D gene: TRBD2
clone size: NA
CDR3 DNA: TGTGCCAGCTCACCCCTTAGCAGCGGGGGCAGGGGCAATGAGCAGTTCTTC
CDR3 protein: CASSPLSSGGRGNEQFF

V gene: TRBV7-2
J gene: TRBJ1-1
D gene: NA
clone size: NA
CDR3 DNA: TGTGCCAGCAGCCCGGCGGGGGTAAACACTGAAGCTTTCTTT
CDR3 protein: CASSPAGVNTEAFF

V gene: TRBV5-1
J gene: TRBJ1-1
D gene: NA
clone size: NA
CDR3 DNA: TGCGCCAGCAGCTTGGCGGGTGGGGGCCAGGGCACTGAAGCTTTCTTT
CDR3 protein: CASSLAGGGQGTEAFF

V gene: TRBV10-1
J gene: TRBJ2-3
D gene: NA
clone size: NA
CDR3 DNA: TGCGCCAGCAGTGAGGGCGGCCGCACAGATACGCAGTATTTT
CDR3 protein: CASSEGGRTDTQYF

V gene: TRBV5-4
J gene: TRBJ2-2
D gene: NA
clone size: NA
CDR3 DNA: TGTGCCAGCAGCTTTGTAGGGGCAGGGGAGCTGTTTTTT
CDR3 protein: CASSFVGAGELFF

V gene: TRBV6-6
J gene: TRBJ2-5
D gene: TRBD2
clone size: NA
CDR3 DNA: TGTGCCAGCAGCCGACGGACTAGCGGGGCAAGGATCCAAGAGACCCAGTACTTC
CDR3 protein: CASSRRTSGARIQETQYF